This TCR beta chain was documented in a study of blood T cell repertoires in COVID-19. The participants were between roughly 18 and 100 years old and came from about two dozen US areas. Authors' processing steps: Reference gene primer amplification in the assay estimated nucleated cell counts. The data were produced by immunoSEQ multiplex PCR, yet TCRdb's version contains in-frame clones alone and is incomplete. The DNA was the basis for D and trimming; V, J and clone size are from that table. The sample carries 430,000 or so clones, about 88% recorded once. The germline V and J ends were trimmed by 4 bases and 2 bases, with 12 bases remaining between them. Per the germline V gene, CDR1 is SEHNR and CDR2 is FQNEAQ (reference sequence). This CDR3 region has 15 residues.

The sample taken for sequencing was PBMCs or T cells enriched from blood (not recorded which). The TCR originated in a woman aged 18-29 years who had been exposed to COVID-19. V is TRBV7-9 and J is TRBJ1-3, with D perhaps TRBD1 (6 bases). The CDR3 DNA reads TGTGCCAGCAGCTCGGGGACAAGAACTGGAAACACCATATATTTT. Translation: CASSSGTRTGNTIYF.